Following are 14 T cell receptor beta chains from one sample sequenced in a study of T cell responses to AZD1222 COVID-19 vaccine (dated by TCRdb to about 2021). The time point label, read with the paper, signifies: baseline before first vaccination. Library preparation employed the immunoSEQ multiplex PCR assay. Held by TCRdb, this immuneACCESS table contains in-frame sequences only and omits some clones. Under half of the omission traces to an unresolved V gene where checked; the cause of the rest is unknown. This sample lists around 140,000 clones; roughly 90% were detected once. Together, the top ten hold 3.5% to 4.5% of the sample. The starting material was peripheral blood, obtained on day 0 of AZD1222 vaccination. These receptors were collected from an adult in good health.

The chain employs TRBV12-3 or TRBV12-4 and TRBJ1-2; maybe TRBD1 (5 bases). Trimming removed 1 base from V and 8 bases from J, with 5 bases in between. CDR3 size: 11 residues. CDR3 residues: CASSLGQGYTF. The DNA of the CDR3 is TGTGCCAGCAGTTTAGGACAGGGCTACACCTTC.

The chain is built from TRBV6-5 and TRBJ1-4, with D possibly TRBD1 on 6 matching bases. Germline V gives CDR1 MNHEY, CDR2 SVGAGI. V shed 10 bases and J shed 8 bases, with 23 bases lying between them. CDR3 length: 15 amino acids. The CDR3 DNA reads as TGTGCCACGCGCCCGAGGGGGGTTGTGGAAGAAAAACTGTTTTTT. This gives the protein CATRPRGVVEEKLFF.

The CDR3: CASSQHRGARVHGYTF. The DNA for the CDR3 is TGTGCCAGCAGTCAGCATAGGGGGGCGCGGGTTCATGGCTACACCTTC. The V call is TRBV27, the J call TRBJ1-2, with D tentatively TRBD1 (6 bases). The CDR3 consists of 16 residues. CDR1 is MNHEY and CDR2 is SMNVEV in the germline V gene (reference sequence). The V end lost 5 bases, the J end lost 6 bases, and 22 bases lay between the germline ends.

This clone was counted a single time. The V call is TRBV28, the J call TRBJ2-6; possibly TRBD1 or TRBD2 for D (5 bases each). The V gene's germline CDR1 is MDHEN and CDR2 SYDVKM. Trimming shortened V by 11 bases and J by 2 bases, and 13 bases separated the two germline ends. This CDR3 comprises 14 residues. For the CDR3, the DNA is TGTGCCGGGGGAATGGGGGCTGGGGCCAACGTCCTGACTTTC. It yields the protein CAGGMGAGANVLTF.

The CDR3 DNA is TGTGCCAGCACCTCCGCTGGGGGGGCGGGTGGCTACACCTTC. It encodes CASTSAGGAGGYTF. The rearrangement uses TRBV6-6 and TRBJ1-2, with D possibly being TRBD1 (6 bases). Trimming shortened V by 7 bases and J by 7 bases, and 19 bases separated the two germline ends. The CDR3 is 14 amino acids. CDR1 is MNHNY, CDR2 SVGAGI, per germline (reference sequence).

This rearrangement joins TRBV13 to TRBJ2-1, with 10 bases matching TRBD2. The CDR3 extends over 19 amino acids. The germline V gene encodes CDR1 PRHDT and CDR2 FYEKMQ (reference sequence). Losses at the gene ends were 1 base for V and 1 base for J; bases not matched to a gene: 10. The CDR3 spells CASSLASSGSWRSYNEQFF. CDR3 coding DNA: TGTGCCAGCAGCTTAGCGTCTAGCGGGAGTTGGAGGTCCTACAATGAGCAGTTCTTC.

The rearrangement links TRBV19 to TRBJ1-1, with TRBD1 as a possible D gene (6 bases). The CDR3 contains 17 residues. Per the germline V gene, CDR1 is LNHDA and CDR2 is SQIVND (reference sequence). The V end was cut by 3 bases, the J end by 3 bases, with 20 bases between. CDR3 in amino acids: CASSIATGRGIDTEAFF. The CDR3 region has the DNA TGTGCCAGTAGTATTGCCACGGGGAGGGGGATCGACACTGAAGCTTTCTTT.

J is TRBJ1-6 and V is TRBV9, with 10 bases that match TRBD1. This CDR3 is built from 16 residues. CDR1 SGDLS and CDR2 YYNGEE come from the germline V gene. The V and J ends lost 0 bases and 10 bases, in that order; junction bases with no gene match: 7. The CDR3 sequence is CASSVEGDRGRSPLHF. The CDR3 nucleotides are TGTGCCAGCAGCGTAGAAGGGGACAGGGGAAGGTCACCCCTCCACTTT.

The chain carries TRBV6-1 and TRBJ2-7; possible D gene TRBD2, 6 bases. The CDR3 spans 14 residues. Germline V CDR1 and CDR2: MNHNS, SASEGT. V shed 3 bases and J shed 5 bases, with 14 bases lying between them. The CDR3 region is CASSDTGGWDEQYF. The CDR3 DNA reads TGTGCCAGCAGTGATACTGGGGGGTGGGACGAGCAGTACTTC.

The chain recombines TRBV27 with TRBJ1-5; 8 bases line up with TRBD1. J lost 2 bases, V lost 8 bases, and 11 bases had no gene match. The CDR3 length is 16 residues. Germline CDR1 reads MNHEY; CDR2 reads SMNVEV (reference sequence). CDR3 coding DNA: TGTGCCAGCCGAGGCCAGGGGGCGGTCGGCAATCAGCCCCAGCATTTT. Translation: CASRGQGAVGNQPQHF.

In DNA, the CDR3 is TGTGCCAGCAGCTTGAGGGGACAGGGAACAGGACGAAGAAACACCATATATTTT. Its translation: CASSLRGQGTGRRNTIYF. The rearrangement links TRBV7-2 to TRBJ1-3, with 9 bases identical to TRBD1. The CDR3 covers 18 residues. Losses at the gene ends were 3 bases for V and 5 bases for J; bases not matched to a gene: 14. Germline values: CDR1 SGHTA, CDR2 FQGNSA.

This chain links TRBV7-2 with TRBJ1-4; no definite D call. The CDR3 extends over 14 amino acids. Trimming removed 3 bases at V and 3 bases at J, with 8 bases between. The germline gives CDR1 SGHTA, CDR2 FQGNSA. DNA of the CDR3: TGTGCCAGCAGCTTGGGGTTTGCTAATGAAAAACTGTTTTTT. Its translation: CASSLGFANEKLFF.

The chain employs TRBV19 and TRBJ1-5; perhaps TRBD1 as D (5 bases). This CDR3 spans 14 amino acids. V was trimmed by 2 bases and J by 9 bases, leaving 14 bases between them. From germline, CDR1 is LNHDA and CDR2 SQIVND (reference sequence). CDR3 sequence: CASSIPGRGLPQHF. As DNA, the CDR3 is TGTGCCAGTAGTATACCGGGACGGGGATTGCCCCAGCATTTT.

The V gene is TRBV27, the J gene TRBJ2-4; D may be TRBD1 (5 bases). There are 15 residues in the CDR3. The germline V gene encodes CDR1 MNHEY and CDR2 SMNVEV (reference sequence). With 2 bases removed from V and 9 bases from J, the gap between germline ends came to 17 bases. The CDR3 region is CASSLTGPTSVIQYF. The CDR3 DNA reads as TGTGCCAGCAGTTTAACAGGTCCCACAAGTGTCATTCAGTACTTC.